This record covers a single TCR beta chain. Its antigen is currently unknown. The data were obtained in a study of shared clonotypes between healthy human individuals. Study observations and caveats: Donors were few, which limited the genetic and exposure-history diversity represented.

From CD4+ cells came CD45RA+ naive and CD45RA-negative memory subsets. Assay: immunoSEQ multiplex PCR; the TCRdb copy retains only in-frame clones and omits some. In the table there are 2 million to 2.5 million clones, approximately 96% of which are singletons. This CDR3 is 14 amino acids long. Germline V gives CDR1 SGHRS, CDR2 YFSETQ. Trimming removed 4 bases from V and 5 bases from J; junction bases left unmatched: 6. This TCR derives from a man in his late teens or twenties in good health. The chain recombines TRBV5-1 with TRBJ2-3; 8 bases are a match to TRBD2. The sequencing input was naive CD4+ T cells sorted from blood. Specified subset: CD45RA+ positively selected. The CDR3 protein is CASSGRTSLDTQYF. CDR3 bases: TGCGCCAGCAGCGGGAGGACTAGCTTAGATACGCAGTATTTT.